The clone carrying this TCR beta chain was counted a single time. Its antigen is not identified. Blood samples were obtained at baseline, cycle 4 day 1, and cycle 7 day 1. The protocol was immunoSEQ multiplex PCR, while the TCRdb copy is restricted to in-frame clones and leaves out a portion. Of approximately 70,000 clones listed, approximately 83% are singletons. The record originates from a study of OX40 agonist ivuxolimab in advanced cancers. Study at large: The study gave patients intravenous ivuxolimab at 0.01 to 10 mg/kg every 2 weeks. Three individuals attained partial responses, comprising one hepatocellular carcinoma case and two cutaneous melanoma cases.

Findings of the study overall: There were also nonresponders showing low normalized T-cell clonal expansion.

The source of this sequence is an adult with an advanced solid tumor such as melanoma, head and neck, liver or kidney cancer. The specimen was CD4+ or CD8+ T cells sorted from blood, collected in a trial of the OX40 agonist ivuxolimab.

The CDR3 bases are TGTGCCAGCAGCTTTACCAGTGTCCGAACGAACACCGGGGAGCTGTTTTTT. It specifies CASSFTSVRTNTGELFF. The gene calls are TRBV11-2 and TRBJ2-2; D is ambiguous. In germline, CDR1 is SGHAT, CDR2 FQNNGV. Trimming removed 3 bases at V and 0 bases at J, with 14 bases between. The CDR3 sequence is 17 residues long.